Listed here is a single TCR beta chain. Antigen: not known. This sample is drawn from a study of OX40 agonist ivuxolimab in advanced cancers. Across the study: Every 2 weeks, patients got intravenous ivuxolimab at one of six dose levels (0.01-10 mg/kg). Study findings and constraints: CD8+ T cells showed, on average, more clonal expansion than CD4+ cells.

Here immunoSEQ multiplex PCR was the method, and the copy in TCRdb shows in-frame clones only, minus some. The profile shows tens of thousands of clones, roughly 92% of them singletons. Enrollment shut out patients with autoimmune disease history or systemic immunosuppression. This specimen was CD4+ or CD8+ T cells sorted from blood, taken in a trial of the OX40 agonist ivuxolimab. The TCR originated in an adult with an advanced solid tumor such as melanoma, head and neck, liver or kidney cancer.

This chain's CDR3 is CASSIDGLNNYGYTF. Here the CDR3 DNA reads TGTGCCAGTAGTATAGATGGACTGAATAACTATGGCTACACCTTC. The chain is built from TRBV19 and TRBJ1-2; the D is unclear. Germline V CDR1 and CDR2: LNHDA, SQIVND (reference sequence). The germline V and J ends were trimmed by 0 bases and 1 base, with 9 bases remaining between them. The CDR3 covers 15 residues.